The 18 T cell receptor beta chains given below trace back to one sample, sequenced in a study of T cells in localized non-small cell lung cancer. Data came from immunoSEQ multiplex PCR; TCRdb stores just in-frame clones and leaves some out. The data contain some 53,000 clones, roughly 85% of them singletons. Specimen: peripheral blood, collected before any cancer treatment. Receptors were obtained from a male donor at least 60 years old with stage III squamous cell lung carcinoma.

The chain combines TRBV18 with TRBJ2-7; 10 bases are a match to TRBD2. V lost 5 bases to trimming and J lost 6 bases; unmatched junction nucleotides: 4. Germline V gene data show CDR1 as KGHSH and CDR2 as LQKENI. This CDR3 has 13 amino acids. The CDR3 region is CASSELAGTEQYF. The CDR3 bases are TGTGCCAGCTCAGAACTAGCGGGAACCGAGCAGTACTTC.

This chain connects TRBV27 to TRBJ2-1; 9 positions agree with TRBD2. Germline V gene lookup returns CDR1 MNHEY and CDR2 SMNVEV (reference sequence). J gave up 16 bases and V 0 bases, and 7 bases lay outside the gene matches. The CDR3 runs 13 residues. CDR3 sequence: CASSLSPSGVRFF. The DNA of the CDR3 is TGTGCCAGCAGTTTATCACCTAGCGGGGTTAGATTCTTC.

V and J are TRBV6-5 and TRBJ2-3; the D gene is possibly TRBD1 (5 bases). The CDR3 sequence is 15 residues long. Trimming took 6 bases from V and 0 from J, leaving 13 bases between them. Germline CDR1 and CDR2: MNHEY and SVGAGI. CDR3 in DNA: TGTGCCAGCAGCCTGACCTGGGGCAGCACAGATACGCAGTATTTT. It translates to CASSLTWGSTDTQYF.

The genes are TRBV28 and TRBJ1-2; D possibly corresponds to TRBD1 (5 bases). V lost 2 bases to trimming and J lost 1 base, with 8 bases between them. Germline V gene data show CDR1 as MDHEN and CDR2 as SYDVKM. The CDR3 length is 14 residues. CDR3 protein: CASSLQGFNYGYTF. The CDR3 DNA follows: TGTGCCAGCAGTTTACAGGGCTTTAACTATGGCTACACCTTC.

The genes are TRBV29-1 and TRBJ2-7, with D possibly matching TRBD2 (5 bases). The CDR3 is made up of 12 amino acids. The V and J ends lost 6 bases and 3 bases respectively, with 12 bases between them. Germline loops: CDR1 SQVTM, CDR2 ANQGSEA. CDR3 region: CSVGISDYEQYF. The CDR3 region has the DNA TGCAGCGTCGGGATTAGCGACTACGAGCAGTACTTC.

J is TRBJ2-2 and V is TRBV6-4; D unresolved. The CDR3 covers 13 residues. Germline V gene data show CDR1 as MRHNA and CDR2 as SNTAGT. Trimming stripped 4 bases from V and 1 base from J, with 4 bases between. CDR3 region: CASSAGNTGELFF. CDR3 nucleotides: TGTGCCAGCAGTGCAGGGAACACCGGGGAGCTGTTTTTT.

V and J are TRBV5-1 and TRBJ1-2; the D gene is possibly TRBD1 (5 bases). The CDR3 is 13 amino acids. The germline CDR1 and CDR2 sequences are SGHRS and YFSETQ. V lost 5 bases to trimming and J lost 1 base, with 9 bases between them. In DNA, the CDR3 is TGCGCCAGCAGTCTGACAGTTAACTATGGCTACACCTTC. It translates to CASSLTVNYGYTF. Looking up the rest from reference TRBV5-1 and TRBJ1-2 gives the full variable domain: KAGVTQTPRYLIKTRGQQVTLSCSPISGHRSVSWYQQTPGQGLQFLFEYFSETQRNKGNFPGRFSGRQFSNSRSEMNVSTLELGDSALYLCASSLTVNYGYTFGSGTRLTVV.

The chain has TRBV2 and TRBJ2-3, with D possibly called TRBD1 or TRBD2 (5 bases each). This CDR3 region has 12 residues. Trimming left V 5 bases short and J 7 bases short, with 10 bases between. From germline, CDR1 is SNHLY and CDR2 FYNNEI. The CDR3 here is CASSSEGHTQYF. As DNA, the CDR3 is TGTGCCAGCAGTTCCGAGGGACATACGCAGTATTTT.

This chain connects TRBV29-1 to TRBJ1-2; a weak D match, TRBD1 (5 bases). CDR1 SQVTM and CDR2 ANQGSEA come from the germline V gene. The V end lost 0 bases, the J end lost 5 bases, and 10 bases lay between the germline ends. CDR3 length: 13 amino acids. Here the CDR3 DNA reads TGCAGCGTTGAAGATCACGGGGGGTATGGCTACACCTTC. It specifies CSVEDHGGYGYTF.

The table lists this clone with a few counts. This sequence joins TRBV10-2 and TRBJ2-1; a possible D gene is TRBD2 (6 bases). Germline-derived CDR1 and CDR2 are WSHSY and SAAADI. Trimming removed 0 bases at V and 2 bases at J, with 11 bases between. The length of the CDR3 is 16 residues. Here the CDR3 reads CASSESEGPPYNEQFF. The CDR3 DNA reads as TGCGCCAGCAGTGAGTCGGAGGGTCCCCCCTACAATGAGCAGTTCTTC.

The V and J genes are TRBV30 and TRBJ2-2, with D possibly matching TRBD2 (7 bases). Trimming removed 1 base from V and 1 base from J, with 10 bases in between. There are 15 residues in the CDR3. The V gene's germline CDR1 is GTSNPN and CDR2 SVGIG (reference sequence). CDR3 DNA: TGTGCCTGGAGTGAGGGGGGGAAGAACACCGGGGAGCTGTTTTTT. Protein product: CAWSEGGKNTGELFF.

This chain joins TRBV28 and TRBJ2-6; 8 nucleotides line up with TRBD1. Germline assignment: CDR1 MDHEN and CDR2 SYDVKM. The CDR3 loop spans 20 amino acids. J was trimmed by 2 bases and V by 0 bases; bases with no gene match: 12. The DNA of the CDR3 is TGTGCCAGCAGTTTATGGACAGGGGTTGGGCTCATGGCTGGGGCCAACGTCCTGACTTTC. It encodes CASSLWTGVGLMAGANVLTF.

The sample holds one count of this clone. The chain recombines TRBV11-1 with TRBJ1-2, with TRBD1 as a possible D gene (5 bases). Trimming left V 5 bases short and J 10 bases short, with 14 bases between. Germline V gene sequence: CDR1 SGHAT, CDR2 FQDESV (reference sequence). The CDR3 is 12 residues long. This CDR3 is CASSPDTGSYTF. The CDR3 bases are TGTGCCAGCAGCCCGGACACGGGGTCCTACACCTTC.

The chain has TRBV6-5 and TRBJ2-5; 11 bases match TRBD1. The CDR3 has 15 amino acids. The germline CDR1 and CDR2 sequences are MNHEY and SVGAGI. The J segment lost 6 bases and the V segment lost 6 bases, leaving 9 bases of the junction unmatched. CDR3 in amino acids: CASSYKGQGGQTQYF. In DNA, the CDR3 is TGTGCCAGCAGCTATAAGGGACAGGGGGGGCAGACCCAGTACTTC.

The CDR3 region is CASSIAGSTGELFF. CDR3 nucleotides: TGTGCCAGTAGTATAGCGGGGTCAACCGGGGAGCTGTTTTTT. The chain employs TRBV19 and TRBJ2-2; tentatively, D is TRBD2 (5 bases). V gave up 1 base and J gave up 5 bases, with 8 bases separating them. Germline values: CDR1 LNHDA, CDR2 SQIVND (reference sequence). The CDR3 has 14 amino acids.

The genes are TRBV6-5 and TRBJ1-3; weak D call: TRBD1 (6 bases). The V end lost 2 bases, the J end lost 4 bases, and 15 bases lay between the germline ends. The germline V gene encodes CDR1 MNHEY and CDR2 SVGAGI. The CDR3 totals 16 residues. CDR3: CASSYKLGAGGNTIYF. As DNA, the CDR3 is TGTGCCAGCAGTTACAAACTGGGGGCAGGGGGAAACACCATATATTTT.

This rearrangement joins TRBV5-4 to TRBJ2-2; a possible D gene is TRBD1 (7 bases). The CDR3 sequence is 15 residues long. The V end lost 4 bases, the J end lost 2 bases, and 12 bases lay between the germline ends. Germline CDR1 SGHNT, CDR2 YYREEE (reference sequence). Here the CDR3 DNA reads TGTGCCAGCAGCCCGGGGGACAGAAACACCGGGGAGCTGTTTTTT. It yields the protein CASSPGDRNTGELFF. The whole variable domain, filled in from reference TRBV5-4 and TRBJ2-2, reads ETGVTQSPTHLIKTRGQQVTLRCSSQSGHNTVSWYQQALGQGPQFIFQYYREEENGRGNFPPRFSGLQFPNYSSELNVNALELDDSALYLCASSPGDRNTGELFFGEGSRLTVL.

The J gene is TRBJ2-1, the V gene TRBV4-3; TRBD1 agrees at 9 bases. This CDR3 is built from 16 residues. V lost 1 base, J lost 2 bases, and 3 bases stayed unmatched. The germline V gene has CDR1 LGHNA and CDR2 YSLEER. CDR3 sequence: CASSQGTGDTYNEQFF. The CDR3 coding sequence is TGCGCCAGCAGCCAAGGGACAGGGGATACCTACAATGAGCAGTTCTTC.